The next 9 T cell receptor beta chains were all read from a single sample in a study of cytomegalovirus exposure and HLA in healthy donors. TCRdb's table, derived via immunoSEQ multiplex PCR, lists solely in-frame clones and lacks some. Of about 150,000 clones listed, just over 85% are singletons. The source material was PBMCs. The source is a human donor in good health.

V usage is TRBV30 and J usage is TRBJ2-1; TRBD2 agrees at 10 bases. The CDR3 contains 18 residues. The junction had 22 bases not matched to a gene; V was cut back by 7 bases and J by 7 bases. CDR1 and CDR2 (germline): GTSNPN, SVGIG (reference sequence). This CDR3 reads CASDRPGLASSVVNEQFF. DNA of the CDR3: TGTGCCTCAGACCGACCGGGACTAGCGTCGTCAGTTGTTAATGAGCAGTTCTTC.

The V gene is TRBV2, the J gene TRBJ2-3; 13 bases match TRBD2. The CDR3 contains 18 residues. V lost 6 bases and J lost 0; bases outside the gene matches: 9. Per germline, CDR1 SNHLY and CDR2 FYNNEI. The CDR3: CASSVTSGRHSSTDTQYF. CDR3 DNA: TGTGCCAGCAGCGTGACTAGCGGGAGGCATTCTAGCACAGATACGCAGTATTTT.

V usage is TRBV6-4 and J usage is TRBJ2-2; 11 positions agree with TRBD2. Per germline, CDR1 MRHNA and CDR2 SNTAGT. V was pared by 6 bases and J by 5 bases, with 5 bases of the junction left unmatched. The CDR3 is made up of 15 amino acids. CDR3 sequence (DNA): TGTGCCAGCAGCGAGTCTAGCGGGAGGACCGGGGAGCTGTTTTTT. As protein: CASSESSGRTGELFF.

This clone was observed a single time. This chain connects TRBV5-8 to TRBJ1-1; D unclear. The CDR3 has 13 residues. Trimming shortened V by 0 bases and J by 4 bases, and 7 bases separated the two germline ends. Germline values: CDR1 SGHTS, CDR2 YDEGEE. DNA for the CDR3: TGTGCCAGCAGCTTGGATGGCGGCACTGAAGCTTTCTTT. This encodes CASSLDGGTEAFF.

The chain recombines TRBV9 with TRBJ2-7; TRBD2 is a possible D gene (6 bases). Germline CDR1 SGDLS, CDR2 YYNGEE. The CDR3 extends over 14 amino acids. Trimming removed 3 bases from V and 5 bases from J, with 15 bases in between. The DNA of the CDR3 is TGTGCCAGCAGCGCCTCGGGACTCCGGGACGAGCAGTACTTC. Translated: CASSASGLRDEQYF.

This clone occurred a few times. This sequence joins TRBV5-6 and TRBJ2-7; unclear D gene. Trimming removed 0 bases from V and 2 bases from J, with 6 bases in between. The germline V gene has CDR1 SGHDT and CDR2 YYEEEE. This CDR3 comprises 13 residues. The CDR3 region is CASSLERTYEQYF. The CDR3 nucleotides are TGTGCCAGCAGCTTGGAGAGGACCTACGAGCAGTACTTC.

The rearrangement uses TRBV7-3 and TRBJ2-1; 10 nucleotides match TRBD2. CDR3 size: 16 residues. The germline V gene has CDR1 SGHTA and CDR2 FQGTGA. The V gene end was trimmed by 5 bases and the J gene end by 3 bases; junction bases not matched to a gene: 7. The CDR3 here is CASSASSGSYYNEQFF. CDR3 in DNA: TGTGCCAGCAGCGCCTCTAGCGGGAGCTACTACAATGAGCAGTTCTTC.

The chain combines TRBV28 with TRBJ1-5, with TRBD1 as a possible D gene (5 bases). This CDR3 comprises 15 residues. Between the trimmed V and J ends, which lost 2 bases and 4 bases, there was a span of 12 bases. Germline values: CDR1 MDHEN, CDR2 SYDVKM. This CDR3 reads CASSLGQGGNQPQHF. The CDR3 nucleotides read TGTGCCAGCAGTTTAGGGCAGGGAGGTAATCAGCCCCAGCATTTT.

This clone was recorded only once. The chain is built from TRBV7-3 and TRBJ2-1; tentatively, D is TRBD2 (6 bases). Germline-derived CDR1 and CDR2 are SGHTA and FQGTGA. Deletions cut 1 base from V and 12 bases from J, with 19 bases between. CDR3 length equals 15 residues. This CDR3 reads CASSLRSSVPEAQFF. The CDR3 bases are TGTGCCAGCAGCTTAAGGTCTAGCGTACCCGAGGCGCAGTTCTTC.